The source of this TCR beta chain is a study of OX40 agonist ivuxolimab in advanced cancers. The wider study: Intravenous ivuxolimab was administered to patients every 2 weeks at 0.01 to 10 mg/kg.

Only in-frame clones appear in the TCRdb table, and some are missing; sequencing was by immunoSEQ multiplex PCR. The sample holds tens of thousands of clones, approximately 87% seen once. Whole-study results and caveats: Undetermined was the antigen specificity of the expanded peripheral T cells. The mean number of expanded clones was higher in CD8+ T cells than in CD4+.

V lost 5 bases and J 5 bases, leaving 9 bases between the germline ends. The CDR3 has 12 amino acids. The V gene's germline CDR1 is WSHSY and CDR2 SAAADI. Details on this clone: Its matching antigen is unknown.

This receptor was identified in an adult with an advanced solid tumor such as melanoma, head and neck, liver or kidney cancer. The sequences come from CD4+ or CD8+ T cells sorted from blood, collected in a trial of the OX40 agonist ivuxolimab. The rearrangement joins TRBV10-2 to TRBJ1-2; the D gene is possibly TRBD1 (5 bases). In nucleotides, the CDR3 is TGCGCCAGCAGTTTGGGGGGGTATGGCTACACCTTC. This gives the protein CASSLGGYGYTF.